Presented here are 2 T cell receptor beta chains from one specimen sequenced in a study of blood T cell repertoires in COVID-19. Assay: immunoSEQ multiplex PCR; the TCRdb copy retains only in-frame clones and omits some. Of about 4,700 clones in the sample, approximately 82% were seen once. What was sequenced was peripheral blood. The source of these receptors is a human donor with active or convalescent COVID-19. The donor label of this sample is uncertain.

The chain joins TRBV9 to TRBJ2-3; D might be TRBD2 (5 bases). CDR1 is SGDLS and CDR2 is YYNGEE in the germline V gene. The CDR3 extends over 16 amino acids. V lost 1 base to trimming and J lost 2 bases, with 14 bases between them. CDR3 in DNA: TGTGCCAGCAGCGTATTAGGAGCGGACGACACAGATACGCAGTATTTT. Protein product: CASSVLGADDTDTQYF.

The chain joins TRBV7-9 to TRBJ2-1; D may be TRBD1 (6 bases). V was cut by 3 bases and J by 2 bases, with 11 bases left in between. Germline CDR1 reads SEHNR; CDR2 reads FQNEAQ (reference sequence). The CDR3 is 15 residues long. DNA for the CDR3: TGTGCCAGCAGCTTGAGACAGGCCACCTACAATGAGCAGTTCTTC. Its translation is CASSLRQATYNEQFF.